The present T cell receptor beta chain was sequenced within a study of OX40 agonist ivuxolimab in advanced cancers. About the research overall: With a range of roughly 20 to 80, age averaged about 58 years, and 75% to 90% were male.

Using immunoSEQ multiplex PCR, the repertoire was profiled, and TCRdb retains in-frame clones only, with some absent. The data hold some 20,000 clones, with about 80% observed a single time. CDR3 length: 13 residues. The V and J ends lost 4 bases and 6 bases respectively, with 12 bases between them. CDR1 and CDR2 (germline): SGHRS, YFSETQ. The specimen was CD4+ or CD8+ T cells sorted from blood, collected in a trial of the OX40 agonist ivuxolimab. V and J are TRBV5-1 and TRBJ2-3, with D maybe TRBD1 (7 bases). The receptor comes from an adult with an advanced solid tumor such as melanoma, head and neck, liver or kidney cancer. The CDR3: CASSAEGADTQYF. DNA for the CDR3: TGCGCCAGCAGCGCGGAGGGGGCGGATACGCAGTATTTT.